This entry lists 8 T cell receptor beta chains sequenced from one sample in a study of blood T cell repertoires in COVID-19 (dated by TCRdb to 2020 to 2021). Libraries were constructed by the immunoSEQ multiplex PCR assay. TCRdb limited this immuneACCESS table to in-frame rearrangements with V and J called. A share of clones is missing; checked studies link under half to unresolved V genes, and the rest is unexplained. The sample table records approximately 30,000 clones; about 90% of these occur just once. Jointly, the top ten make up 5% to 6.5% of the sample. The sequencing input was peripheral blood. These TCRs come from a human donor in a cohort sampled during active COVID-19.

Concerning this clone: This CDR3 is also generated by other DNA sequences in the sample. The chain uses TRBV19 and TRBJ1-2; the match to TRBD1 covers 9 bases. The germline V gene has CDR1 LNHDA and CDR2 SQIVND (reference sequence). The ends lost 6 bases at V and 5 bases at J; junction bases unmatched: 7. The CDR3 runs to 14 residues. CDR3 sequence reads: CASSPRGQGYGYTF. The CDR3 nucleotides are TGTGCCAGTAGCCCCAGAGGACAGGGGTATGGCTACACCTTC. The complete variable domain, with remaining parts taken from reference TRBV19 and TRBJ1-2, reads DGGITQSPKYLFRKEGQNVTLSCEQNLNHDAMYWYRQDPGQGLRLIYYSQIVNDFQKGDIAEGYSVSREKKESFPLTVTSAQKNPTAFYLCASSPRGQGYGYTFGSGTRLTVV.

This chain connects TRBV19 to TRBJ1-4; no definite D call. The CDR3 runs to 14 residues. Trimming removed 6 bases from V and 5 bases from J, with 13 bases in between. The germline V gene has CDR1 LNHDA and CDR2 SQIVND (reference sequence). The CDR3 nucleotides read TGTGCCAGTAGGGACTCCGGAGGGAATGAAAAACTGTTTTTT. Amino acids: CASRDSGGNEKLFF. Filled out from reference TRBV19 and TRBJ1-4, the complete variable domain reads DGGITQSPKYLFRKEGQNVTLSCEQNLNHDAMYWYRQDPGQGLRLIYYSQIVNDFQKGDIAEGYSVSREKKESFPLTVTSAQKNPTAFYLCASRDSGGNEKLFFGSGTQLSVL.

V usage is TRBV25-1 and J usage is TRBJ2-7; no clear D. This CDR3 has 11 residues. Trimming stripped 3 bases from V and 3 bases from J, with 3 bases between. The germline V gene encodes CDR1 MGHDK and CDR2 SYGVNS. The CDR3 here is CASSDYYEQYV. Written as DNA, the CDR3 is TGTGCCAGCAGTGACTACTACGAGCAGTACGTC.

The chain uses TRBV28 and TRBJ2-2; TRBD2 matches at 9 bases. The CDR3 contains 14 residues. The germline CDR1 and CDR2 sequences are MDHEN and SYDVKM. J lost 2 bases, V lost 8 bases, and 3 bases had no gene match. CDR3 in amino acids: CASGGLANTGELFF. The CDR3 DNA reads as TGTGCCAGCGGGGGACTAGCCAACACCGGGGAGCTGTTTTTT.

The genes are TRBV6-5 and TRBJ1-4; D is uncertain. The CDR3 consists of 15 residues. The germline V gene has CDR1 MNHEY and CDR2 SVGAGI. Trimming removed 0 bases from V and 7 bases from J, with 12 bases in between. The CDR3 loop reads CASSYSGGRVEKLFF. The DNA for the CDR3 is TGTGCCAGCAGTTACTCGGGAGGGAGGGTTGAAAAACTGTTTTTT.

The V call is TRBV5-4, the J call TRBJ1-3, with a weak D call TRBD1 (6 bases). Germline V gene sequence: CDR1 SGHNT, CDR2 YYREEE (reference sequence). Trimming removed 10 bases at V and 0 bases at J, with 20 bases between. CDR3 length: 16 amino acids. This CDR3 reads CASRGGTGSSGNTIYF. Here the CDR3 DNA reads TGTGCCTCGAGGGGGGGAACAGGGAGCTCTGGAAACACCATATATTTT.

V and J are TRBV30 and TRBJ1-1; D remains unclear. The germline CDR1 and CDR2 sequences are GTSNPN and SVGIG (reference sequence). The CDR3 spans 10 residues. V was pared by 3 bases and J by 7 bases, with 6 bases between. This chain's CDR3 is CAWSNYEAFF. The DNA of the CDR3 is TGTGCCTGGAGCAACTATGAAGCTTTCTTT.

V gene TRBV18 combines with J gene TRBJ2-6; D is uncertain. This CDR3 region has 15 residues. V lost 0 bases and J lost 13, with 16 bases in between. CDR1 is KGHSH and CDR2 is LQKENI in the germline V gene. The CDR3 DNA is TGTGCCAGCTCACCACCGGTAGGTGACATTCGAGTCCTGACTTTC. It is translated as CASSPPVGDIRVLTF.